The present TCR beta chain was sequenced within a study of T cells in Graves' hyperthyroidism and ophthalmopathy. V gave up 3 bases and J gave up 0 bases, with 17 bases separating them. Germline V CDR1 and CDR2: GTSNPN, SVGIG (reference sequence). The CDR3 sequence is 16 residues long. Amplification targeted TCR beta CDR3 regions from RNA transcripts. Carried out on the TCR CDR3, a first-round RT-PCR used the HTBI primer set. TCRdb re-analysed the multiplex PCR reads in MiXCR, keeping a single row per CDR3 protein. The sample records hundreds of thousands of distinct CDR3 sequences, 20% to 25% being singletons. This clonotype was recorded many times.

The rearrangement uses TRBV30 and TRBJ1-1; D uncertain. This receptor was obtained from a man in his thirties or forties with Graves' ophthalmopathy. Sequenced input: blood. CDR3 region: CAWRYQENSMNTEAFF. CDR3 bases: TGTGCCTGGAGATATCAGGAGAACTCCATGAACACTGAAGCTTTCTTT. Drawing the rest from reference TRBV30 and TRBJ1-1, the complete variable domain is SQTIHQWPATLVQPVGSPLSLECTVEGTSNPNLYWYRQAAGRGLQLLFYSVGIGQISSEVPQNLSASRPQDRQFILSSKKLLLSDSGFYLCAWRYQENSMNTEAFFGQGTRLTVV.